The T cell receptor beta chain under discussion was sequenced for a study of control samples from healthy donors and cancer patients. Clones were sequenced by immunoSEQ multiplex PCR, and TCRdb holds only the in-frame ones, with some missing. The sample records around 150,000 clones, 80% to 90% being singletons. J was trimmed by 10 bases and V by 0 bases; bases with no gene match: 1. The germline gives CDR1 LGHNA, CDR2 YSLEER. CDR3 size: 13 residues. Sample: blood. The clonotype was recovered from a man between 18 and 35 years old in good health. The chain links TRBV4-3 to TRBJ2-1; 9 bases fit TRBD2. The CDR3 here is CASSQDLAGEQFF. The CDR3 DNA follows: TGCGCCAGCAGCCAAGATCTAGCGGGGGAGCAGTTCTTC.